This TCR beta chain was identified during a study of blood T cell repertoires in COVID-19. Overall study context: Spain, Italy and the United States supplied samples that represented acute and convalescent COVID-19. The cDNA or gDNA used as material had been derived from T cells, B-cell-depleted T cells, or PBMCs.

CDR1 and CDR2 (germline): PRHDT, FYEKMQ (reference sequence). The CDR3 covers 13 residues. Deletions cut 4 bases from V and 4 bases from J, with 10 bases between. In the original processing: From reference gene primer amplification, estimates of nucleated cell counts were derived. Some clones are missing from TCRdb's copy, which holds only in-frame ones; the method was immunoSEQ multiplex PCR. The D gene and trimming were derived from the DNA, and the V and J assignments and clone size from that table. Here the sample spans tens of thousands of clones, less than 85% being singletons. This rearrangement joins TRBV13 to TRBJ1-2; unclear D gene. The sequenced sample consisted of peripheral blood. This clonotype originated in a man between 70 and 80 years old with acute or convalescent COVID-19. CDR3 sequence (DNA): TGTGCCAGCAGCTCCACAGACGCCTATGGCTACACCTTC. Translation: CASSSTDAYGYTF.